Below, 28 T cell receptor beta chains from the same sample are listed, as sequenced in a study of shared clonotypes between healthy human individuals. Selected positively for CCR7 and CD45RO-negative, naive CD8 cells excluded terminally differentiated effector memory CD45RA+ cells. Clones were read by immunoSEQ multiplex PCR, and TCRdb kept only the in-frame ones, dropping some. This repertoire shows 1.5 million to 2.5 million clones, just under 95% found once; its top ten account for roughly 1.2%. The sequencing sample was made of naive CD8+ T cells sorted from blood. The receptors come from a man between 18 and 29 years old in good health.

The chain links TRBV5-1 to TRBJ2-3; D possibly corresponds to TRBD1 (5 bases). CDR3 length: 13 residues. V lost 4 bases and J lost 4, with 10 bases in between. Germline V gives CDR1 SGHRS, CDR2 YFSETQ. This CDR3 is CASSHTGPDTQYF. In DNA form, the CDR3 reads TGCGCCAGCAGCCACACAGGTCCAGATACGCAGTATTTT.

The chain carries TRBV7-9 and TRBJ1-4; 11 bases fit TRBD1. The V gene's germline CDR1 is SEHNR and CDR2 FQNEAQ (reference sequence). Trimming cost V 2 bases and J 8 bases; bases outside gene matches: 4. The length of the CDR3 is 15 residues. The DNA of the CDR3 is TGTGCCAGCAGCTTATCGGGACAGGGGGTAGAAAAACTGTTTTTT. Encoded protein: CASSLSGQGVEKLFF.

Notes on this clone: The same CDR3 can be traced to other DNA sequences in this sample. J is TRBJ2-7 and V is TRBV6-5; TRBD1 agrees at 8 bases. There are 16 residues in the CDR3. Germline loops: CDR1 MNHEY, CDR2 SVGAGI. V dropped 0 bases and J dropped 3; count of bases not matched to a gene: 7. The CDR3 is CASSYSVGQANYEQYF. The CDR3 coding sequence is TGTGCCAGCAGTTACTCTGTGGGACAGGCTAACTACGAGCAGTACTTC.

As regards this clone: At one end the junction does not follow the germline gene, possibly because of a read error. Other DNA variants within this sample encode the same CDR3. This chain uses TRBV28 with TRBJ1-6; perhaps TRBD1 as D (5 bases). CDR1 and CDR2 (germline): MDHEN, SYDVKM. This CDR3 comprises 13 residues. The CDR3 DNA reads as TGCGCCAGCAGTTTATATGAGGGACCCATCATCCACTTT. Residues: CASSLYEGPIIHF.

V usage is TRBV7-9 and J usage is TRBJ2-7; TRBD1 agrees at 9 bases. The CDR3 has 16 amino acids. The junction had 9 bases not matched to a gene; V was cut back by 5 bases and J by 1 base. Looked up from germline, CDR1 is SEHNR and CDR2 is FQNEAQ (reference sequence). The DNA of the CDR3 is TGTGCCAGCAGCACCATAAAGGGACAGGGTTCCTACGAGCAGTACTTC. Its translation is CASSTIKGQGSYEQYF.

The J gene is TRBJ2-5, the V gene TRBV28; D unclear. Trimming took off 4 bases at V and 5 bases at J, with 14 bases between the two ends. The CDR3 covers 14 residues. Germline assignment: CDR1 MDHEN and CDR2 SYDVKM. CDR3 sequence (DNA): TGTGCCAGCAGTTGGGTATCGAGATTGGAGACCCAGTACTTC. Its translation is CASSWVSRLETQYF. The whole variable domain, filled in from reference TRBV28 and TRBJ2-5, reads DVKVTQSSRYLVKRTGEKVFLECVQDMDHENMFWYRQDPGLGLRLIYFSYDVKMKEKGDIPEGYSVSREKKERFSLILESASTNQTSMYLCASSWVSRLETQYFGPGTRLLVL.

A word on this clone: This same CDR3 is encoded by further DNA sequences in the sample. The rearrangement uses TRBV28 and TRBJ2-2; the match to TRBD1 covers 8 bases. The CDR3 extends over 14 amino acids. Germline-derived CDR1 and CDR2 are MDHEN and SYDVKM. V trimming: 4 bases; J trimming: 5 bases; junction bases outside the gene matches: 3. CDR3 residues: CASSSTGGTGELFF. The CDR3 bases are TGTGCCAGCAGTTCCACAGGGGGAACCGGGGAGCTGTTTTTT.

The chain recombines TRBV9 with TRBJ2-1, with TRBD1 matching over 10 bases. The J segment lost 8 bases and the V segment lost 3 bases, leaving 11 bases of the junction unmatched. The CDR3 runs 16 residues. Germline V gene sequence: CDR1 SGDLS, CDR2 YYNGEE. The CDR3 sequence is CASSAPSGDRGDEQFF. The DNA of the CDR3 is TGTGCCAGCAGCGCCCCGTCGGGGGACAGGGGCGATGAGCAGTTCTTC.

The chain combines TRBV11-2 with TRBJ2-7; 9 bases match TRBD2. The CDR3 length is 14 residues. CDR1 is SGHAT, CDR2 FQNNGV, per germline. After removal of 3 bases from V and 9 bases from J, the junction contained 9 bases not matched to a gene. CDR3 sequence reads: CASSFGSGSFAQYF. Written as DNA, the CDR3 is TGTGCCAGCAGCTTTGGTAGCGGGAGTTTCGCGCAGTACTTC.

CDR3 residues: CASSSGTSLPNSPLHF. The CDR3 coding sequence is TGTGCCAGCAGTTCCGGGACCTCCCTTCCAAATTCACCCCTCCACTTT. The chain combines TRBV27 with TRBJ1-6; weak D call: TRBD1 (5 bases). Deletions cut 4 bases from V and 7 bases from J, with 17 bases between. The CDR3 sequence is 16 residues long. Germline assignment: CDR1 MNHEY and CDR2 SMNVEV (reference sequence).

V and J are TRBV27 and TRBJ2-7, with D tentatively TRBD2 (6 bases). Germline values: CDR1 MNHEY, CDR2 SMNVEV (reference sequence). Trimming shortened V by 5 bases and J by 5 bases, and 16 bases separated the two germline ends. CDR3 size: 14 residues. CDR3 loop: CASSASAGQNEQYF. DNA of the CDR3: TGTGCCAGCAGTGCGTCTGCGGGGCAAAACGAGCAGTACTTC.

In its sample, this clone was seen once. The chain combines TRBV13 with TRBJ2-2, with TRBD1 matching over 10 bases. The J segment lost 6 bases and the V segment lost 4 bases, leaving 8 bases of the junction unmatched. In germline, CDR1 is PRHDT, CDR2 FYEKMQ (reference sequence). CDR3 size: 16 residues. The CDR3, as DNA: TGTGCCAGCAGCTCTACTTCGGACAGGGGGGCCGGGGAGCTGTTTTTT. Amino acid sequence: CASSSTSDRGAGELFF.

The V call is TRBV5-6, the J call TRBJ2-1; D remains ambiguous. This CDR3 has 14 amino acids. The germline gives CDR1 SGHDT, CDR2 YYEEEE. V lost 1 base and J lost 3, with 8 bases in between. The CDR3 bases are TGTGCCAGCAGCTTGCACAACCTCTACAATGAGCAGTTCTTC. Translating gives CASSLHNLYNEQFF.

On this clone: The sample has other DNA sequences that encode this CDR3 too. The chain has TRBV29-1 and TRBJ2-2, with D hard to call. V lost 4 bases to trimming and J lost 0 bases, with 3 bases between them. Germline V gene lookup returns CDR1 SQVTM and CDR2 ANQGSEA. The CDR3 length is 12 residues. CDR3 DNA sequence: TGCAGCGTTGTGGCGAACACCGGGGAGCTGTTTTTT. Protein product: CSVVANTGELFF.

The V gene is TRBV5-1, the J gene TRBJ2-7; D gene unclear. The V and J ends lost 1 base and 7 bases respectively, with 18 bases between them. Germline-derived CDR1 and CDR2 are SGHRS and YFSETQ. This CDR3 comprises 15 residues. Here the CDR3 reads CASSLSWSDGGEQYF. CDR3 DNA sequence: TGCGCCAGCAGCTTGTCTTGGAGCGACGGTGGGGAGCAGTACTTC.

The chain is built from TRBV27 and TRBJ1-1; TRBD1 aligns across 7 bases. The CDR3 is 13 residues long. The germline V gene encodes CDR1 MNHEY and CDR2 SMNVEV (reference sequence). V gave up 6 bases and J gave up 7 bases; unmatched junction bases: 8. CDR3 bases: TGTGCCAGCAGCCGGGGACAGACTAATGAAGCTTTCTTT. This encodes CASSRGQTNEAFF.

The J gene is TRBJ2-7, the V gene TRBV27; D remains unclear. Germline V gives CDR1 MNHEY, CDR2 SMNVEV (reference sequence). CDR3 length equals 12 residues. Trimming removed 5 bases from V and 3 bases from J, with 8 bases in between. The CDR3 region is CASSGPGYEQYF. CDR3 sequence (DNA): TGTGCCAGCAGTGGCCCTGGCTACGAGCAGTACTTC.

The V call is TRBV7-9, the J call TRBJ1-2; 8 nucleotides match TRBD1. The CDR3 extends over 13 amino acids. Germline trimming cut 5 bases from V and 12 bases from J; bases unmatched to any gene: 11. Germline loops: CDR1 SEHNR, CDR2 FQNEAQ (reference sequence). This CDR3 is CASSPNTGGENTF. In DNA form, the CDR3 reads TGTGCCAGCAGCCCCAATACAGGGGGGGAAAACACCTTC.

The genes are TRBV7-6 and TRBJ2-1, with 10 nucleotides matching TRBD2. The CDR3 covers 21 residues. Trimming at V came to 0 bases and at J to 1 base, leaving 15 bases not matched to a gene. Germline loops: CDR1 SGHVS, CDR2 FNYEAQ. DNA of the CDR3: TGTGCCAGCAGCTTAGCGGAAGCGGGAGGGCATTTGACTTTATCCTACAATGAGCAGTTCTTC. Its protein product is CASSLAEAGGHLTLSYNEQFF. The full variable domain, rest sourced from reference TRBV7-6 and TRBJ2-1, is GAGVSQSPRYKVTKRGQDVALRCDPISGHVSLYWYRQALGQGPEFLTYFNYEAQQDKSGLPNDRFSAERPEGSISTLTIQRTEQRDSAMYRCASSLAEAGGHLTLSYNEQFFGPGTRLTVL.

The genes are TRBV6-5 and TRBJ1-1, with D perhaps TRBD1 (5 bases). Germline CDR1 and CDR2: MNHEY and SVGAGI. This CDR3 contains 14 residues. The V and J ends lost 2 bases and 6 bases respectively, with 13 bases between them. The CDR3 DNA reads TGTGCCAGCAGTTACCTTGGTGGGGGAGCTGAAGCTTTCTTT. Encoded protein: CASSYLGGGAEAFF.

Remarks on this clone: Additional DNA sequences in this sample encode the identical CDR3. This chain links TRBV18 with TRBJ1-6; maybe TRBD1 (6 bases). Per germline, CDR1 KGHSH and CDR2 LQKENI. This CDR3 comprises 14 residues. V lost 0 bases, J lost 9 bases, and 9 bases lay in between. The CDR3: CASSPPGGGSPLHF. In nucleotides, the CDR3 is TGTGCCAGCTCACCACCAGGGGGTGGTTCACCCCTCCACTTT.

Turning to this clone: The same CDR3 is also encoded by other DNA sequences in this sample. The chain combines TRBV14 with TRBJ2-7; a possible D gene is TRBD1 (6 bases). This CDR3 has 12 amino acids. V dropped 4 bases and J dropped 4 bases, with 8 bases sitting between them. CDR1 and CDR2 from the germline V gene are SGHDN and FVKESK. This chain's CDR3 is CASSLQGYEQYF. In nucleotides, the CDR3 is TGTGCCAGCAGCCTACAGGGATACGAGCAGTACTTC.

This clone was counted ten times or more. This chain uses TRBV7-6 with TRBJ1-2, with D possibly matching TRBD1 (5 bases). Trimming left V 1 base short and J 4 bases short, with 10 bases between. CDR3 length equals 14 residues. The germline V gene has CDR1 SGHVS and CDR2 FNYEAQ. The CDR3 DNA reads TGTGCCAGCAGCTTAGGCGGACAATCCTATGGCTACACCTTC. Its protein is CASSLGGQSYGYTF.

Here the CDR3 reads CASSFLDNNSPLHF. CDR3 coding DNA: TGTGCCAGCAGTTTCCTTGATAACAATTCACCCCTCCACTTT. The gene calls are TRBV27 and TRBJ1-6; D call uncertain. Trimming shortened V by 3 bases and J by 7 bases, and 10 bases separated the two germline ends. CDR1 and CDR2 from the germline V gene are MNHEY and SMNVEV (reference sequence). CDR3 length: 14 residues.

The chain carries TRBV5-6 and TRBJ2-7; the D is unclear. Trimming left V 0 bases short and J 5 bases short, with 12 bases between. Germline CDR1 reads SGHDT; CDR2 reads YYEEEE. The CDR3 spans 14 residues. Here the CDR3 reads CASSLDSSFHEQYF. In DNA form, the CDR3 reads TGTGCCAGCAGCTTGGATAGTAGTTTTCACGAGCAGTACTTC.

V usage is TRBV28 and J usage is TRBJ1-4; unclear D gene. This CDR3 contains 14 residues. V was trimmed by 8 bases and J by 7 bases, leaving 17 bases between them. Germline CDR1 reads MDHEN; CDR2 reads SYDVKM. The CDR3 loop reads CASGRRSESEKLFF. CDR3 DNA: TGTGCCAGCGGGCGTCGGTCTGAGAGTGAAAAACTGTTTTTT.

This sequence joins TRBV4-3 and TRBJ1-3, with D possibly TRBD1 on 6 matching bases. Trimming pared 0 bases from V and 2 bases from J, leaving 11 bases between. The CDR3 spans 16 residues. In germline, CDR1 is LGHNA, CDR2 YSLEER. This chain's CDR3 is CASSQERGGAGNTIYF. As DNA, the CDR3 is TGCGCCAGCAGCCAAGAGAGAGGGGGGGCTGGAAACACCATATATTTT.

This chain joins TRBV5-7 and TRBJ2-1, with 13 bases that match TRBD2. TRBV5-7 is designated an ORF whose function remains uncertain. This CDR3 comprises 15 residues. J lost 9 bases, V lost 4 bases, and 7 bases had no gene match. CDR3 DNA: TGTGCCAGCAGCGGGTCCGGACTAGCGGGAGTTGAGCAGTTCTTC. Its translation is CASSGSGLAGVEQFF.